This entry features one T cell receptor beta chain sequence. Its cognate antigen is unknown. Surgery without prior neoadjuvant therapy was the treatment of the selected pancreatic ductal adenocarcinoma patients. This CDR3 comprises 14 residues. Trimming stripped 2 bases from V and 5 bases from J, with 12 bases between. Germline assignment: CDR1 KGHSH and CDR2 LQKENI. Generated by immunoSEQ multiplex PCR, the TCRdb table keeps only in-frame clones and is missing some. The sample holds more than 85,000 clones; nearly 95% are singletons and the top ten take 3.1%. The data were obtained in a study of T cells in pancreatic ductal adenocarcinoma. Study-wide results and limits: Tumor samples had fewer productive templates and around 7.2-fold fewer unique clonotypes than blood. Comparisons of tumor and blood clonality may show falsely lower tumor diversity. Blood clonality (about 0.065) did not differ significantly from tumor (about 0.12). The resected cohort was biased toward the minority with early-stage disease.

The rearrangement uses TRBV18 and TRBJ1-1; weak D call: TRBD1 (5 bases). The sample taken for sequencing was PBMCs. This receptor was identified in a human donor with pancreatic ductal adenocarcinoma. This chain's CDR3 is CASSPGTFRTEAFF. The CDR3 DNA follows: TGTGCCAGCTCACCAGGGACTTTTAGGACTGAAGCTTTCTTT. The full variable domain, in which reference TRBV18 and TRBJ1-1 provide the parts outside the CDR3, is NAGVMQNPRHLVRRRGQEARLRCSPMKGHSHVYWYRQLPEEGLKFMVYLQKENIIDESGMPKERFSAEFPKEGPSILRIQQVVRGDSAAYFCASSPGTFRTEAFFGQGTRLTVV.